This TCR beta chain was observed in a study of shared clonotypes between healthy human individuals. Turning to the study itself: The study drew on two women and a few men aged 18 to 49 as donors.

TCRdb's copy holds only in-frame clones and misses some; the assay was immunoSEQ multiplex PCR. This sample has about 120,000 clones, with under 70% found just once. Healthy adults negative for HIV, lacking recent acute infections or vaccinations, served as donors. Turning to this clone: Its target is unknown.

The study's findings and limits: Genetic and exposure-history diversity was limited by the small donor number. Memory subsets generally showed lower estimated richness than naive subsets.

V dropped 5 bases and J dropped 3 bases, with 11 bases sitting between them. The CDR3 sequence is 14 residues long. The germline gives CDR1 SGDLS, CDR2 YYNGEE. This TCR derives from a woman aged 30 to 39 in good health. The sample taken for sequencing was memory CD8+ T cells sorted from blood. Subset described: CD45RO+ cells pooled with CCR7-negative TemRA cells. The chain recombines TRBV9 with TRBJ2-2; D is unresolved. The CDR3 bases are TGTGCCAGCAGACAGAAGAGCTACACCGGGGAGCTGTTTTTT. This gives the protein CASRQKSYTGELFF.